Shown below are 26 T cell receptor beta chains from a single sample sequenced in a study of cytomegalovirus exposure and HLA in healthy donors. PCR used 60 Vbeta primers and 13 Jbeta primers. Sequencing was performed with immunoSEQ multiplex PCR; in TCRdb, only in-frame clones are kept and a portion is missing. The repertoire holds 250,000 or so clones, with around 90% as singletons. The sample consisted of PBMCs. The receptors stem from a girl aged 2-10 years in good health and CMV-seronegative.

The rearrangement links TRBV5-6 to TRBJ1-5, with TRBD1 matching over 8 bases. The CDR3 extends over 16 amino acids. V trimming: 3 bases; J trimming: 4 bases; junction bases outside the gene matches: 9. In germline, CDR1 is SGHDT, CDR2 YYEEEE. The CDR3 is CASSSRRQGANQPQHF. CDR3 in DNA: TGTGCCAGCAGCTCCCGTCGGCAGGGGGCTAATCAGCCCCAGCATTTT.

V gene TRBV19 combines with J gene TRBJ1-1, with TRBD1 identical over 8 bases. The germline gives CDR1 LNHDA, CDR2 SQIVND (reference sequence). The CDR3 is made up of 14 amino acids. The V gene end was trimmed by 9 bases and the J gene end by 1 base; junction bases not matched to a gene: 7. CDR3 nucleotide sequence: TGTGCCAGCAGGACAGGGAACCAGAACACTGAAGCTTTCTTT. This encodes CASRTGNQNTEAFF.

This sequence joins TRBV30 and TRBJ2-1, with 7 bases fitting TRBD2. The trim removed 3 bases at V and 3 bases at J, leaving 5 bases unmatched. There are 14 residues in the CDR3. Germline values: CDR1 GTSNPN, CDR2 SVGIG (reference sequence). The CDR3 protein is CAWSREASYNEQFF. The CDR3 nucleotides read TGTGCCTGGAGCCGGGAGGCTAGCTACAATGAGCAGTTCTTC.

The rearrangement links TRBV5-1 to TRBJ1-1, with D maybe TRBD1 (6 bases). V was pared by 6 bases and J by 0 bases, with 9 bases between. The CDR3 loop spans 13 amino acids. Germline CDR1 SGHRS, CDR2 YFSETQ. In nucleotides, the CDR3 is TGCGCCAGCATGGGGGCTTTGAACACTGAAGCTTTCTTT. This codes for CASMGALNTEAFF.

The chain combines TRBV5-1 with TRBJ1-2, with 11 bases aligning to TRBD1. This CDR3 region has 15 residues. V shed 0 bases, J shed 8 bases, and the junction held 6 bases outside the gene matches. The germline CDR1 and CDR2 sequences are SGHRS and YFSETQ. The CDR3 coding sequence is TGCGCCAGCAGCTTGGGGGACAGGGGGTCTGTAGGCTACACCTTC. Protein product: CASSLGDRGSVGYTF.

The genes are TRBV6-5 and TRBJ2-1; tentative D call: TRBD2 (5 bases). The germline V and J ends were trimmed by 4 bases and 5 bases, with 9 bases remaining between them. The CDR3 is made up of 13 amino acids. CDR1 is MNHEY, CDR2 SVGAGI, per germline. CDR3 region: CASSLREDNEQFF. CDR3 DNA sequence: TGTGCCAGCAGTTTGAGGGAAGACAATGAGCAGTTCTTC.

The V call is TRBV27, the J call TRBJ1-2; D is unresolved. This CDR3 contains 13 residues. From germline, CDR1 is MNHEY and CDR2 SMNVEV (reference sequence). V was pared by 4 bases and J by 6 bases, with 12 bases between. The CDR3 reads CASSSTVLHGYTF. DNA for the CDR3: TGTGCCAGCAGTTCCACGGTTCTTCATGGCTACACCTTC.

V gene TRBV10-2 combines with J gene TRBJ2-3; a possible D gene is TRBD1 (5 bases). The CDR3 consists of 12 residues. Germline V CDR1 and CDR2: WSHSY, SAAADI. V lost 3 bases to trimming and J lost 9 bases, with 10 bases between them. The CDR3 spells CASSESPGTQYF. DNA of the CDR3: TGCGCCAGCAGTGAATCCCCAGGGACGCAGTATTTT.

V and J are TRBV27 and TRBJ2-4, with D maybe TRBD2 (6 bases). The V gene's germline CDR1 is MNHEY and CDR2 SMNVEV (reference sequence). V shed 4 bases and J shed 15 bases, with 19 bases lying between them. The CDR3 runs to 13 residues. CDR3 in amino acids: CASSWGTQAPLYF. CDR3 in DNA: TGTGCCAGCAGTTGGGGGACTCAGGCCCCGCTGTACTTC.

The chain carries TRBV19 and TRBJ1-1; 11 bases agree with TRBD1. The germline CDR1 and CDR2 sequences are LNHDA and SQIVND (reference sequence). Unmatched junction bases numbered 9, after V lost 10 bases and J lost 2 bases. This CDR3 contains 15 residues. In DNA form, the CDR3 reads TGTGCCACCGTGCTAGGGACAGGGGGTAACACTGAAGCTTTCTTT. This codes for CATVLGTGGNTEAFF.

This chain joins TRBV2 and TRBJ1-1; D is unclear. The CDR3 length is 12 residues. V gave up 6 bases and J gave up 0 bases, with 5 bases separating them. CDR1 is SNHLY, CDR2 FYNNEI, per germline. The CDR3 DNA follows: TGTGCCAGCAGGTTAGTGAACACTGAAGCTTTCTTT. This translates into CASRLVNTEAFF.

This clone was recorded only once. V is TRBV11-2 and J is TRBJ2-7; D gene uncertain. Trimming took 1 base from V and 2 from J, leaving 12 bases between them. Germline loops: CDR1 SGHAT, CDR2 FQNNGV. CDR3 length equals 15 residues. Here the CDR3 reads CASSLGSRTAYEQYF. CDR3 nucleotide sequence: TGTGCCAGCAGCTTAGGGTCGCGTACAGCCTACGAGCAGTACTTC. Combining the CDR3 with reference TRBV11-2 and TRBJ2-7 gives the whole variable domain EAGVAQSPRYKIIEKRQSVAFWCNPISGHATLYWYQQILGQGPKLLIQFQNNGVVDDSQLPKDRFSAERLKGVDSTLKIQPAKLEDSAVYLCASSLGSRTAYEQYFGPGTRLTVT.

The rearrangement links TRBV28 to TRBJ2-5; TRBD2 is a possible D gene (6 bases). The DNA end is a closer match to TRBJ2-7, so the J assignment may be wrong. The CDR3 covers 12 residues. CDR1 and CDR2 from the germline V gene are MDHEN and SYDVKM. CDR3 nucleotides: TGTGCCAGCAATGCCGCGGGGTACGAGCAGTACTTC. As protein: CASNAAGYEQYF.

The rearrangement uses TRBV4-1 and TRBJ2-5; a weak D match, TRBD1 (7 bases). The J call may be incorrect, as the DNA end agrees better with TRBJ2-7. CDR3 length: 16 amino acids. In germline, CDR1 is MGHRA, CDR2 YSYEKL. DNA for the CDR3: TGCGCCAGCAGCCAAGAATGGACAGGAGGGGTCCTCGAGCAGTACTTC. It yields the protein CASSQEWTGGVLEQYF.

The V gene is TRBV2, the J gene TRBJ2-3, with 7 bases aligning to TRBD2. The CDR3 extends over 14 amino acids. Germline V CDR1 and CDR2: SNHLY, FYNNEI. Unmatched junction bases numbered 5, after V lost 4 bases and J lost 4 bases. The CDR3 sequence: CASSGGGSPDTQYF. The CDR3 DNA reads TGTGCCAGCAGTGGGGGCGGGAGCCCAGATACGCAGTATTTT.

The DNA for the CDR3 is TGCGCCAGCAGCTTGGGGGAGAGACTAGCGGGAGGATCCCTTAGGGCCTACGAGCAGTACTTC. Encoded protein: CASSLGERLAGGSLRAYEQYF. The chain carries TRBV5-1 and TRBJ2-7, with 13 bases aligning to TRBD2. With V trimmed by 0 bases and J by 2 bases, 17 bases remained unmatched. Germline CDR1 and CDR2: SGHRS and YFSETQ. The CDR3 covers 21 residues.

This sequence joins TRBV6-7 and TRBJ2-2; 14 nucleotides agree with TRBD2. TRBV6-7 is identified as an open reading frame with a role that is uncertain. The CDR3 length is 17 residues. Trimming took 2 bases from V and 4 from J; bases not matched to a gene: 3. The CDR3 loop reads CASSYLGLAGGTGELFF. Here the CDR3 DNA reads TGTGCCAGCAGTTACCTCGGACTAGCGGGAGGCACCGGGGAGCTGTTTTTT.

The CDR3 reads CSVQGGLAGEISYNEQFF. CDR3 in DNA: TGCAGCGTCCAGGGGGGACTAGCGGGGGAAATCTCCTACAATGAGCAGTTCTTC. The chain employs TRBV29-1 and TRBJ2-1, with 14 bases aligning to TRBD2. Germline V lookup: CDR1 SQVTM, CDR2 ANQGSEA. The CDR3 has 18 amino acids. V was clipped by 6 bases and J by 0 bases; unmatched bases: 10.

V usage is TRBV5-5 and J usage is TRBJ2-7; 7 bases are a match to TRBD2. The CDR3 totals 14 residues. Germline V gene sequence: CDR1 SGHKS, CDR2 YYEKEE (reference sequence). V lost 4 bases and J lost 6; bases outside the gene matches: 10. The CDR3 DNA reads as TGTGCCAGCAGCCTGGGACGGGGGGTCATCGAGCAGTACTTC. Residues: CASSLGRGVIEQYF.

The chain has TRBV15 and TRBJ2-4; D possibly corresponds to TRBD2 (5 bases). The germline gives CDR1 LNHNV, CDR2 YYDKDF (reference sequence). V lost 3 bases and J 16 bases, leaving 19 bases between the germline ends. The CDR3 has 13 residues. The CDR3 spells CATSSPTEAHAYF. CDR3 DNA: TGTGCCACCAGCAGTCCCACGGAGGCCCACGCCTACTTC.

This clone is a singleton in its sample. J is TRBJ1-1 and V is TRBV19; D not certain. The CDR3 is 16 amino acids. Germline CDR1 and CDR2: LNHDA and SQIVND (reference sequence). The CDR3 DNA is TGTGCTTCGGGATCGATGTTCGGTCTCTCGAACACTGAAGCTTTCTTT. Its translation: CASGSMFGLSNTEAFF.

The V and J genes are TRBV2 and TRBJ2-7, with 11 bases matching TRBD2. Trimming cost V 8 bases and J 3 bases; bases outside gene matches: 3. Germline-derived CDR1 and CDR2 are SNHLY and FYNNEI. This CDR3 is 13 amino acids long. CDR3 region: CASLTSGVYEQYF. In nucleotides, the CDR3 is TGTGCCAGCCTGACTAGCGGGGTCTACGAGCAGTACTTC.

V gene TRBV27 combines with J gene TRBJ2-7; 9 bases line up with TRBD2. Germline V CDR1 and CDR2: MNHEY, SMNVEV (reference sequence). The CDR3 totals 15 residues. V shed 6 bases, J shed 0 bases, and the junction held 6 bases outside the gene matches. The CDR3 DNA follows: TGTGCCAGCAGCAAAATAGCGGGAGTCTCCTACGAGCAGTACTTC. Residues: CASSKIAGVSYEQYF.

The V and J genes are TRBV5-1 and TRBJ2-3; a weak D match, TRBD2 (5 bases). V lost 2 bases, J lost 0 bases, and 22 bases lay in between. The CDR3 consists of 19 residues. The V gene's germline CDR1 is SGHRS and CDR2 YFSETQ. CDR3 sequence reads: CASSFAAGAPPTSTDTQYF. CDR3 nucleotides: TGCGCCAGCAGCTTCGCGGCGGGTGCCCCTCCGACTAGCACAGATACGCAGTATTTT.

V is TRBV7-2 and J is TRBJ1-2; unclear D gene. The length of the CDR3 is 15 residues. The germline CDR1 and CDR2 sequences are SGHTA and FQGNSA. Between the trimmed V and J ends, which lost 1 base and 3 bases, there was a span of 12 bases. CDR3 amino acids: CASSLGGQKYYGYTF. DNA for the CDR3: TGTGCCAGCAGCTTAGGAGGTCAGAAGTACTATGGCTACACCTTC.

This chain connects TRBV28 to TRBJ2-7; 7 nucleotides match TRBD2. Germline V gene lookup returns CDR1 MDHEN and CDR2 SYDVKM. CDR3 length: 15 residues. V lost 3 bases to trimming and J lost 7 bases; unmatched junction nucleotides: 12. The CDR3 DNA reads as TGTGCCAGCAGTTTCCGGGACTACCATCCTTATGAGCAGTACTTC. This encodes CASSFRDYHPYEQYF.